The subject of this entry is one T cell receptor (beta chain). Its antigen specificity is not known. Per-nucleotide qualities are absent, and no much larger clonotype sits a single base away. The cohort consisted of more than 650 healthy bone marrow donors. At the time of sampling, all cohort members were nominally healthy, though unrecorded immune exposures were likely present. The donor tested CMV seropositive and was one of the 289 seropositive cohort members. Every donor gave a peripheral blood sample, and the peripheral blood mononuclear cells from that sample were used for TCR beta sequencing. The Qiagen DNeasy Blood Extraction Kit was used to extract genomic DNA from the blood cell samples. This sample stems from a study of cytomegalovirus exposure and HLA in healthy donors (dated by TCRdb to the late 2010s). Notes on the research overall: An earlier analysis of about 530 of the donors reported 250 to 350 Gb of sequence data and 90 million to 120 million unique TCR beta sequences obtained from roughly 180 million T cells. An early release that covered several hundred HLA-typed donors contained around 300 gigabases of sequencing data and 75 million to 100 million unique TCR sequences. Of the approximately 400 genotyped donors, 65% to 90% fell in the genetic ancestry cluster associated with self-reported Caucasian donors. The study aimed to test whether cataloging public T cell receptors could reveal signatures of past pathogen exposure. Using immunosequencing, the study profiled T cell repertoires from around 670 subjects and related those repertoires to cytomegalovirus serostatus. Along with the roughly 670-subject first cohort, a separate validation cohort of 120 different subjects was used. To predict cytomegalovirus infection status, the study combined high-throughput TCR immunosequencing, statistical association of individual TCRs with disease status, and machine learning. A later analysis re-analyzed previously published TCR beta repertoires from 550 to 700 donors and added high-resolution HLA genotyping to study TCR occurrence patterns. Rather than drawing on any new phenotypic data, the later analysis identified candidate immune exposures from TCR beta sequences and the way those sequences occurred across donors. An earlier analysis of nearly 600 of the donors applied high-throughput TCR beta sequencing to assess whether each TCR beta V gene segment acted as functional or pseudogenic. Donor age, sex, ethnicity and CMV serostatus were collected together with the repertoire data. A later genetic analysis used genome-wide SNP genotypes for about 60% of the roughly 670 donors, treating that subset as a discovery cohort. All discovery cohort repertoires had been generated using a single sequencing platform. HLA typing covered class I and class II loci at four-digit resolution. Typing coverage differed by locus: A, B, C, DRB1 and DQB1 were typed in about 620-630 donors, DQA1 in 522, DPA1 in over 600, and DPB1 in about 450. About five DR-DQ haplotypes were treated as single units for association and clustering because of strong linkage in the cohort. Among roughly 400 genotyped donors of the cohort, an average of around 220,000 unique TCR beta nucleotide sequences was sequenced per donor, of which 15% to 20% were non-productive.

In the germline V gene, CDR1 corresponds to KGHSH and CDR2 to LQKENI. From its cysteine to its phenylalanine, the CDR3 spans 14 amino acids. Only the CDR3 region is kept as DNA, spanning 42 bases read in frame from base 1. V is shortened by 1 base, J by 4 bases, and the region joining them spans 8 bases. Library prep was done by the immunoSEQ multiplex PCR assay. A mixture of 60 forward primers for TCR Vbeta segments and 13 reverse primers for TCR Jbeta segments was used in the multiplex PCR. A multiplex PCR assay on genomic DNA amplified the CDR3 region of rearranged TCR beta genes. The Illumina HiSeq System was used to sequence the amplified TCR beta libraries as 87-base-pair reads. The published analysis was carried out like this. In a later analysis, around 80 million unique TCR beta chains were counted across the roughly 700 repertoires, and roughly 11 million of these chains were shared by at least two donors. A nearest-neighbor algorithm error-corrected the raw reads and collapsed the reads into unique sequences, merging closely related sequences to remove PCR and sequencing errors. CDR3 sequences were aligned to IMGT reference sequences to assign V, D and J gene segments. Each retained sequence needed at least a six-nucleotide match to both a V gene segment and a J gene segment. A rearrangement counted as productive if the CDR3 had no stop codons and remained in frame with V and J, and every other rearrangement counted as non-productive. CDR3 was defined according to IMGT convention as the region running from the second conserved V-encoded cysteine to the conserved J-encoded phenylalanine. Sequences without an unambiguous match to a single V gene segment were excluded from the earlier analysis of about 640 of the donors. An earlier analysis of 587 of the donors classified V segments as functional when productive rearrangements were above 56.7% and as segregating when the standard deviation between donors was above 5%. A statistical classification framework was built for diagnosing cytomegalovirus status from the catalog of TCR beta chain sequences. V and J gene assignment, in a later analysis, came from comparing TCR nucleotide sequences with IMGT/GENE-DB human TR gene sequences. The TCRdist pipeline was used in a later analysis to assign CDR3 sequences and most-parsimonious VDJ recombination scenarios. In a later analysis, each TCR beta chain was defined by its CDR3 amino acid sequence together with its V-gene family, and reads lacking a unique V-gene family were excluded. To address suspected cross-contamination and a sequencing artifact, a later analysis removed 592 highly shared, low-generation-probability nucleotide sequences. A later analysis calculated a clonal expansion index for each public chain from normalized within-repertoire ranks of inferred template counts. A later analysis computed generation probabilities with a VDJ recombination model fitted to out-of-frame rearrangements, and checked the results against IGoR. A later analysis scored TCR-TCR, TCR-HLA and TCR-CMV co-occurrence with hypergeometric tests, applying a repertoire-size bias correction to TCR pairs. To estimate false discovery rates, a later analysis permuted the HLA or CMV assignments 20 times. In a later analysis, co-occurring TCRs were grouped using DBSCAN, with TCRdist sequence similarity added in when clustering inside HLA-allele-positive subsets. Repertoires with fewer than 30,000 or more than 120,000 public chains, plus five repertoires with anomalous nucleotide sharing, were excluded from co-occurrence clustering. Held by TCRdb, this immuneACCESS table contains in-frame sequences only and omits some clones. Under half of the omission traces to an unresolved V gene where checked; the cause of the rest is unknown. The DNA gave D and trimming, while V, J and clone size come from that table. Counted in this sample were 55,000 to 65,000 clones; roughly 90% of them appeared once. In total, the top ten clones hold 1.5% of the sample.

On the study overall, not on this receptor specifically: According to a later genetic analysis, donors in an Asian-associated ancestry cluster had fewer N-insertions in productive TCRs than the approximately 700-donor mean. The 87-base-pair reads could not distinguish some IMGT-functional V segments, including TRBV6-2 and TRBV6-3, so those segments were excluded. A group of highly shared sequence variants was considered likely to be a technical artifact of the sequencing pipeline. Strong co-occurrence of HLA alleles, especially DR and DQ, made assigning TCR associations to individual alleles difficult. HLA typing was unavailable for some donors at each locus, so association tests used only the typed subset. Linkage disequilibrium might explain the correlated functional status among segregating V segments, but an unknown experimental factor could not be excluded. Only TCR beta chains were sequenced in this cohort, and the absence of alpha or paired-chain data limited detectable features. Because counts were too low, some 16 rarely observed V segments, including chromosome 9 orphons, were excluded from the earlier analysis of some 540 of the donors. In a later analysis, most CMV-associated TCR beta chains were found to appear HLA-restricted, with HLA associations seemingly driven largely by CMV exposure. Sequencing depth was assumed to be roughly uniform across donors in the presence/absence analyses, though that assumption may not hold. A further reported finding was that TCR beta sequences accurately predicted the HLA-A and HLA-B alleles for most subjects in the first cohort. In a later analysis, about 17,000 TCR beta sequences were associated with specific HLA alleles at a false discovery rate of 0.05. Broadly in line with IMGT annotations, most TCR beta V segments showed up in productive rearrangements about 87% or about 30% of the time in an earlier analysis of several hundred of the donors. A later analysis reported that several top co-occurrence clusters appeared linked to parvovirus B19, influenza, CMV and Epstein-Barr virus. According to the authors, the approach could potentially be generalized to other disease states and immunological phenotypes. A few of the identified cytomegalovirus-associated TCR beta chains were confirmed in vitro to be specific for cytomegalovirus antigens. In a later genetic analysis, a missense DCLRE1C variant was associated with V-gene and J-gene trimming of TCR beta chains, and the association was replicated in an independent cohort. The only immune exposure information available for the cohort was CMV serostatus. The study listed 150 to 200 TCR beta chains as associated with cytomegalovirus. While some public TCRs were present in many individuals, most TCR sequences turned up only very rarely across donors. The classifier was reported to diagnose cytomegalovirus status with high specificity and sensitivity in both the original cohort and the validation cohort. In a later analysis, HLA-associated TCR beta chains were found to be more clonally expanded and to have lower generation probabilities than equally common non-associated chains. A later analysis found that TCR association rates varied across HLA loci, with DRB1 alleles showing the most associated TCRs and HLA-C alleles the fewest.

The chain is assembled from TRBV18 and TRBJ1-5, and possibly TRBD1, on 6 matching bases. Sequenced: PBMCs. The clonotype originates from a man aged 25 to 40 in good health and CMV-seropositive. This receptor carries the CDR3 CASSPRTANQPQHF. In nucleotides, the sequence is TGTGCCAGCTCACCACGGACAGCAAATCAGCCCCAGCATTTT.